One sample yielded the 4 T cell receptor beta chains listed below, sequenced in a study of yellow fever vaccine responses in identical twins. One entry per CDR3 protein, called by TCRdb with MiXCR from the RT-PCR reads. Of about 440 distinct CDR3 sequences listed, more than 80% are singletons. Sequenced here: T cells from blood (PBMCs), unsorted or a sorted subset (not recorded which), sampled before or after yellow fever vaccination (not recorded which). These receptors all come from a woman between 18 and 30 years old who received the yellow fever vaccine.

This chain uses TRBV4-1 with TRBJ1-5, with D hard to call. V gave up 4 bases and J gave up 0 bases, with 13 bases separating them. The CDR3 is 16 residues long. CDR1 is MGHRA and CDR2 is YSYEKL in the germline V gene. CDR3 protein: CASSPSPGNSNQPQHF. CDR3 coding DNA: TGCGCCAGCAGCCCCTCCCCAGGAAATAGCAATCAGCCCCAGCATTTT.

The V call is TRBV18, the J call TRBJ2-7; 7 positions match TRBD1. This CDR3 contains 15 residues. Germline assignment: CDR1 KGHSH and CDR2 LQKENI. J gave up 2 bases and V 3 bases, and 7 bases lay outside the gene matches. For the CDR3, the DNA is TGTGCCAGCTCACCTCTACAGGGGAGCCCCTACGAGCAGTACGTC. Translation: CASSPLQGSPYEQYV.

This clonotype was counted a few times. This chain connects TRBV10-3 to TRBJ1-2; D call uncertain. The germline gives CDR1 ENHRY, CDR2 SYGVKD. The CDR3 consists of 11 residues. V lost 10 bases and J 8 bases, leaving 14 bases between the germline ends. The CDR3 loop is CATAQDGGYTF. CDR3 coding DNA: TGTGCCACCGCGCAAGATGGAGGCTACACCTTC.

In this sample, this clonotype turned up once. The chain combines TRBV7-4 with TRBJ2-1; D perhaps matches TRBD2 (5 bases). The V end lost 1 base, the J end lost 2 bases, and 6 bases lay between the germline ends. Germline CDR1 and CDR2: SGHVT and SQSDAQ. The CDR3 length is 14 residues. The CDR3 region has the DNA TGTGCCAGCAGCTTAGGGACTCCCTACAATGAGCAGTTCTTC. Residues: CASSLGTPYNEQFF.